Included here is one T cell receptor (beta chain) sequence, with context. The CDR3 extends over 13 amino acids. Germline V CDR1 and CDR2: SGHDT, YYEEEE. Trimming shortened V by 4 bases and J by 1 base, and 8 bases separated the two germline ends. The sample comes from a study of OX40 agonist ivuxolimab in advanced cancers. The overall study: The dose-escalation cohort had hepatocellular carcinoma, melanoma, renal cell or head and neck cancer. Therapy given before enrollment (anti-PD-1, anti-PD-L1 or anti-CTLA-4) was allowed, and over 35% had some. At 82.7% male, the cohort had a mean age of 60 years, ranging from about 23 to 79.

Generated by immunoSEQ multiplex PCR, the TCRdb table keeps only in-frame clones and is missing some. Of roughly 46,000 clones in the sample, roughly 91% were seen once. The specimen comprised CD4+ or CD8+ T cells sorted from blood, sampled in a trial of the OX40 agonist ivuxolimab. V is TRBV5-6 and J is TRBJ1-1; no clear D gene. The sequence derives from an adult with an advanced solid tumor such as melanoma, head and neck, liver or kidney cancer. CDR3 sequence: CASSPAENTEAFF. The DNA of the CDR3 is TGTGCCAGCAGCCCAGCGGAGAACACTGAAGCTTTCTTT.